The 5 T cell receptor beta chains reported below all come from one sample, sequenced in a study of blood T cell repertoires in COVID-19. TCRdb's copy holds only in-frame clones and misses some; the assay was immunoSEQ multiplex PCR. Altogether about 83,000 clones are present, around 90% being singletons, with the ten largest covering about 3%. The sample comprised peripheral blood. The receptor set was obtained from a woman in her fifties or sixties with active or convalescent COVID-19.

J is TRBJ1-2 and V is TRBV6-5; 12 nucleotides agree with TRBD1. The CDR3 totals 14 residues. Germline V CDR1 and CDR2: MNHEY, SVGAGI. Trimming removed 8 bases from V and 6 bases from J; junction bases left unmatched: 7. In DNA form, the CDR3 reads TGTGCCAGCTGCCCCGGGACAGGGGGCGATGGCTACACCTTC. It encodes CASCPGTGGDGYTF.

This rearrangement joins TRBV4-2 to TRBJ1-3; 8 bases map to TRBD1. Per germline, CDR1 LGHNA and CDR2 YNFKEQ. The junction had 10 bases not matched to a gene; V was cut back by 0 bases and J by 3 bases. The CDR3 has 18 amino acids. The CDR3 protein is CASSQDQLQGASGNTIYF. The CDR3, as DNA: TGTGCCAGCAGCCAAGATCAGTTGCAGGGGGCGAGTGGAAACACCATATATTTT.

The chain has TRBV6-5 and TRBJ2-1, with 9 bases aligning to TRBD2. Per germline, CDR1 MNHEY and CDR2 SVGAGI. J gave up 9 bases and V 4 bases, and 10 bases lay outside the gene matches. The CDR3 loop spans 15 amino acids. Here the CDR3 DNA reads TGTGCCAGCAGTTTGACCGGGACTAGCAGACTTGAGCAGTTCTTC. The encoded protein is CASSLTGTSRLEQFF.

The rearrangement joins TRBV6-5 to TRBJ1-6; 7 nucleotides match TRBD1. V dropped 10 bases and J dropped 0; count of bases not matched to a gene: 3. Germline CDR1 is MNHEY and CDR2 is SVGAGI. The CDR3 is 14 residues long. CDR3 sequence (DNA): TGTGCCACCCAGGGGGGCTCCTATAATTCACCCCTCCACTTT. Amino acids: CATQGGSYNSPLHF.

The chain joins TRBV7-8 to TRBJ2-5, with D possibly being TRBD1 (5 bases). This CDR3 comprises 15 residues. The germline V gene encodes CDR1 SGHVS and CDR2 FQNEAQ. Trimming stripped 0 bases from V and 0 bases from J, with 8 bases between. This CDR3 is CASSLASRDQETQYF. The CDR3 nucleotides are TGTGCCAGCAGCTTAGCATCCAGGGACCAAGAGACCCAGTACTTC.